One sample yielded the 13 T cell receptor beta chains listed below, sequenced in a study of shared clonotypes between healthy human individuals (dated by TCRdb to 2020 to 2021). To prepare the library, the immunoSEQ multiplex PCR assay was applied. In TCRdb, the immuneACCESS table is reduced to in-frame sequences with V and J assigned. These tables do not hold every clone; where another copy was compared, an unresolved V gene accounts for under half, and the others remain unexplained. This sample gives over a million clones in total; over 95% of them show up just once. Roughly 1.1% of the sample goes to the ten largest clones. The sequencing input was naive CD4+ T cells sorted from blood. The sample's cell subset or site label, decoded: CD45RA+ positively selected. All receptors derive from a man aged 30 to 39 in good health.

The chain recombines TRBV7-2 with TRBJ2-2; 7 nucleotides line up with TRBD2. V trimming: 2 bases; J trimming: 6 bases; junction bases outside the gene matches: 9. The CDR3 contains 16 residues. The germline CDR1 and CDR2 sequences are SGHTA and FQGNSA. CDR3 residues: CASSLRARLAPGELFF. CDR3 coding DNA: TGTGCCAGCAGCTTAAGGGCTCGACTAGCCCCCGGGGAGCTGTTTTTT.

This chain joins TRBV9 and TRBJ1-2, with TRBD1 matching over 7 bases. Germline lookup yields CDR1 SGDLS and CDR2 YYNGEE. J lost 3 bases, V lost 3 bases, and 5 bases had no gene match. The CDR3 spans 14 residues. This chain's CDR3 is CASSEGTADYGYTF. The CDR3 DNA is TGTGCCAGCAGCGAAGGGACAGCCGACTATGGCTACACCTTC.

The CDR3 coding sequence is TGTGCCACCAGCACCACCTCAGGAGAGCAGTTCTTC. Translation: CATSTTSGEQFF. The chain recombines TRBV15 with TRBJ2-1; D gene uncertain. The V gene lost 4 bases and the J gene lost 10 bases, with 11 bases spanning the gap. The germline gives CDR1 LNHNV, CDR2 YYDKDF (reference sequence). CDR3 length equals 12 residues.

The chain is built from TRBV7-2 and TRBJ2-1; D unclear. Between the trimmed V and J ends, which lost 8 bases and 4 bases, there was a span of 12 bases. Germline V gene sequence: CDR1 SGHTA, CDR2 FQGNSA. The CDR3 runs to 13 residues. Written as DNA, the CDR3 is TGTGCCAGCTTACTTGTGGGGTACAATGAGCAGTTCTTC. As protein: CASLLVGYNEQFF.

The CDR3 is CSVGGRAVDEQFF. The DNA for the CDR3 is TGCAGCGTTGGCGGGAGGGCCGTAGATGAGCAGTTCTTC. The gene calls are TRBV29-1 and TRBJ2-1; 9 bases are a match to TRBD2. Germline V CDR1 and CDR2: SQVTM, ANQGSEA. V shed 4 bases, J shed 8 bases, and the junction held 6 bases outside the gene matches. The CDR3 extends over 13 amino acids.

The chain couples TRBV7-3 to TRBJ2-1, with 11 bases lining up with TRBD2. Trimming took 6 bases from V and 5 from J; bases not matched to a gene: 6. The CDR3 has 15 amino acids. Germline V gene sequence: CDR1 SGHTA, CDR2 FQGTGA. CDR3 protein: CASSLLAGVNNEQFF. CDR3 bases: TGTGCCAGCAGTTTACTAGCGGGAGTGAACAATGAGCAGTTCTTC.

On this clone: This same CDR3 is encoded by further DNA sequences in the sample. This sequence joins TRBV10-1 and TRBJ2-1; TRBD2 agrees at 9 bases. The trim removed 5 bases at V and 0 bases at J, leaving 2 bases unmatched. Germline CDR1 WNHNN, CDR2 SYGVQD (reference sequence). The CDR3 has 15 amino acids. The CDR3 sequence is CASSLAGSSYNEQFF. The DNA for the CDR3 is TGCGCCAGCAGTCTAGCGGGAAGCTCCTACAATGAGCAGTTCTTC.

The chain recombines TRBV2 with TRBJ2-7; 8 bases align to TRBD2. Germline lookup yields CDR1 SNHLY and CDR2 FYNNEI. Trimming removed 7 bases from V and 4 bases from J; junction bases left unmatched: 6. The CDR3 runs to 13 residues. Written as DNA, the CDR3 is TGTGCCAGCAAGTCCGGGAGGGCTTACGAGCAGTACTTC. Protein: CASKSGRAYEQYF.

This clone was picked up one time. The chain links TRBV6-1 to TRBJ2-3; TRBD2 agrees at 9 bases. V was pared by 3 bases and J by 1 base, with 5 bases of the junction left unmatched. From germline, CDR1 is MNHNS and CDR2 SASEGT. The CDR3 loop spans 16 amino acids. The CDR3 coding sequence is TGTGCCAGCAGTGATTTTAGCGGGAGCGGCACAGATACGCAGTATTTT. Protein sequence: CASSDFSGSGTDTQYF.

The chain has TRBV5-4 and TRBJ2-2; 10 nucleotides agree with TRBD2. With 0 bases clipped from V and 9 bases from J, the junction kept 17 bases outside the gene matches. The CDR3 runs to 19 residues. CDR1 is SGHNT and CDR2 is YYREEE in the germline V gene (reference sequence). CDR3 sequence reads: CASSLVFGVGLAVHRELFF. In nucleotides, the CDR3 is TGTGCCAGCAGCTTGGTGTTTGGGGTCGGACTAGCGGTGCACCGGGAGCTGTTTTTT.

This rearrangement joins TRBV10-2 to TRBJ1-2; D is possibly TRBD1 (5 bases). Between the trimmed V and J ends, which lost 0 bases and 8 bases, there was a span of 13 bases. There are 14 residues in the CDR3. Germline lookup yields CDR1 WSHSY and CDR2 SAAADI. CDR3 residues: CASSESPRARGYTF. CDR3 sequence (DNA): TGCGCCAGCAGTGAGTCCCCCAGGGCAAGGGGCTACACCTTC.

The rearrangement uses TRBV5-1 and TRBJ1-1; D unclear. CDR3 size: 11 residues. The germline gives CDR1 SGHRS, CDR2 YFSETQ. The V and J ends lost 4 bases and 7 bases respectively, with 8 bases between them. The DNA of the CDR3 is TGCGCCAGCAGCGAACAAGATGAAGCTTTCTTT. It codes for CASSEQDEAFF.

The genes are TRBV28 and TRBJ2-7; the match to TRBD1 covers 10 bases. Germline V gene data show CDR1 as MDHEN and CDR2 as SYDVKM. J lost 3 bases, V lost 5 bases, and 7 bases had no gene match. This CDR3 has 15 amino acids. The CDR3 is CASSTLGQGVYEQYF. The CDR3 nucleotides read TGTGCCAGCAGTACCCTTGGACAGGGGGTCTACGAGCAGTACTTC.